This passage covers 26 T cell receptor beta chains from one sample sequenced in a study of T cells after yellow fever vaccination. Via MiXCR, TCRdb re-called the 5' RACE reads, giving one row per CDR3 protein. The data contain 510,000 or so distinct CDR3 sequences, less than 20% of them seen just once; the ten biggest clones take up roughly 13%. The source was PBMCs, collected 15 days after the yellow fever booster vaccination. These receptors were collected from a man aged 30-40 years who received the YFV17D yellow fever vaccine.

The rearrangement links TRBV20-1 to TRBJ1-5; 8 nucleotides align to TRBD1. J lost 3 bases, V lost 3 bases, and 7 bases had no gene match. There are 15 residues in the CDR3. Germline V lookup: CDR1 DFQATT, CDR2 SNEGSKA (reference sequence). The CDR3 reads CSASLRQGPNQPQHF. The CDR3 bases are TGCAGTGCTAGTCTACGACAGGGGCCCAATCAGCCCCAGCATTTT.

The chain joins TRBV15 to TRBJ2-1, with 9 nucleotides matching TRBD1. This CDR3 is built from 15 residues. In germline, CDR1 is LNHNV, CDR2 YYDKDF (reference sequence). The J segment lost 8 bases and the V segment lost 2 bases, leaving 7 bases of the junction unmatched. In DNA form, the CDR3 reads TGTGCCACCAGCAGAACCGGGACAGGGAACGATGAGCAGTTCTTC. Translation: CATSRTGTGNDEQFF.

The gene calls are TRBV5-1 and TRBJ1-1, with D hard to call. The CDR3 spans 13 residues. Germline loops: CDR1 SGHRS, CDR2 YFSETQ. V lost 0 bases, J lost 3 bases, and 6 bases lay in between. Here the CDR3 DNA reads TGCGCCAGCAGCTTGGACTCATACACTGAAGCTTTCTTT. Protein product: CASSLDSYTEAFF.

This clonotype was found a few times. V gene TRBV15 combines with J gene TRBJ2-1; 9 bases are a match to TRBD2. Unmatched junction bases numbered 4, after V lost 0 bases and J lost 4 bases. The V gene's germline CDR1 is LNHNV and CDR2 YYDKDF (reference sequence). CDR3 size: 16 residues. CDR3: CATSRDLGLAYNEQFF. In DNA, the CDR3 is TGTGCCACCAGCAGAGATTTGGGACTAGCATACAATGAGCAGTTCTTC.

The rearrangement joins TRBV4-3 to TRBJ2-5; 11 bases fit TRBD2. The germline V gene has CDR1 LGHNA and CDR2 YSLEER. The CDR3 is 15 residues long. Trimming cost V 4 bases and J 3 bases; bases outside gene matches: 4. The CDR3 here is CASSRGTSGEETQYF. The CDR3 DNA is TGCGCCAGCAGCCGGGGGACTAGCGGTGAAGAGACCCAGTACTTC.

The rearrangement uses TRBV12-3 or TRBV12-4 and TRBJ2-2; D perhaps matches TRBD2 (5 bases). The V end lost 1 base, the J end lost 6 bases, and 12 bases lay between the germline ends. The CDR3 covers 15 residues. This chain's CDR3 is CASSLVVSASGELFF. The CDR3 DNA reads TGTGCCAGCAGTTTAGTGGTTAGCGCGTCCGGGGAGCTGTTTTTT.

The chain joins TRBV20-1 to TRBJ2-3; D call uncertain. Germline-derived CDR1 and CDR2 are DFQATT and SNEGSKA (reference sequence). V lost 5 bases and J 4 bases, leaving 10 bases between the germline ends. The CDR3 spans 12 residues. The CDR3 DNA reads TGCAGTGCTGGGAAGTTCGCAGATACGCAGTATTTT. Translated, it gives CSAGKFADTQYF.

This chain links TRBV9 with TRBJ1-1; TRBD1 is a possible D gene (6 bases). This CDR3 has 13 residues. Germline CDR1 SGDLS, CDR2 YYNGEE. The V gene lost 0 bases and the J gene lost 7 bases, with 10 bases spanning the gap. In DNA, the CDR3 is TGTGCCAGCAGCGTAGCCGGGGGCGGTGAAGCTTTCTTT. Its translation is CASSVAGGGEAFF.

This clonotype occurred a few times. The genes are TRBV11-2 and TRBJ2-3; the D gene is possibly TRBD2 (6 bases). The CDR3 length is 18 residues. The V gene's germline CDR1 is SGHAT and CDR2 FQNNGV. Deletions cut 0 bases from V and 1 base from J, with 17 bases between. The CDR3 region is CASSLDVSWRGRTDTQYF. The DNA for the CDR3 is TGTGCCAGCAGCTTAGACGTCAGTTGGCGGGGCCGCACAGATACGCAGTATTTT.

This clonotype came up a few times. The chain employs TRBV6-2 or TRBV6-3 and TRBJ2-5; 11 nucleotides agree with TRBD1. CDR3 size: 14 residues. Germline CDR1 is MNHEY and CDR2 is SVGEGT. V was clipped by 4 bases and J by 5 bases; unmatched bases: 3. CDR3 region: CASSWGQGGETQYF. Here the CDR3 DNA reads TGTGCCAGCAGTTGGGGACAGGGGGGGGAGACCCAGTACTTC.

The table lists this clonotype with a few counts. J is TRBJ2-1 and V is TRBV10-3; 7 positions match TRBD2. CDR3 length: 14 residues. The germline V gene encodes CDR1 ENHRY and CDR2 SYGVKD. V was pared by 6 bases and J by 8 bases, with 10 bases of the junction left unmatched. CDR3 protein: CAIRGMAGVHEQFF. Here the CDR3 DNA reads TGTGCCATCAGGGGGATGGCGGGAGTCCATGAGCAGTTCTTC.

This clonotype was seen just once. The chain recombines TRBV3-1 with TRBJ2-1; D remains unclear. Trimming stripped 1 base from V and 0 bases from J, with 7 bases between. The CDR3 contains 15 residues. In germline, CDR1 is LGHDT, CDR2 YNNKEL (reference sequence). CDR3: CASSQVLVSYNEQFF. The CDR3 coding sequence is TGTGCCAGCAGCCAAGTTCTAGTCTCCTACAATGAGCAGTTCTTC.

This clonotype was detected a few times. The chain has TRBV10-3 and TRBJ1-2; D gene unclear. Germline values: CDR1 ENHRY, CDR2 SYGVKD. V lost 0 bases and J 2 bases, leaving 1 base between the germline ends. This CDR3 is 12 amino acids long. The CDR3 here is CAISESNYGYTF. CDR3 bases: TGTGCCATCAGTGAGTCGAACTATGGCTACACCTTC.

At least ten counts were recorded for this clonotype. The rearrangement uses TRBV9 and TRBJ2-3; 8 positions match TRBD2. Germline CDR1 is SGDLS and CDR2 is YYNGEE. This CDR3 comprises 15 residues. The V and J ends lost 3 bases and 0 bases, in that order; junction bases with no gene match: 3. The CDR3 DNA reads TGTGCCAGCAGCGCTAGCGGGTTTAGCACAGATACGCAGTATTTT. As protein: CASSASGFSTDTQYF.

This chain uses TRBV12-3 or TRBV12-4 with TRBJ2-7; no clear D. The CDR3 spans 13 residues. V was pared by 5 bases and J by 2 bases, with 10 bases between. The DNA of the CDR3 is TGTGCCAGCAGTAGGGCCAATACCTACGAGCAGTACTTC. It is translated as CASSRANTYEQYF.

The chain recombines TRBV24-1 with TRBJ2-2; either TRBD1 or TRBD2 may fit D (5 bases each). Germline CDR1 is KGHDR and CDR2 is SFDVKD. The CDR3 sequence is 15 residues long. V shed 5 bases and J shed 4 bases, with 13 bases lying between them. For the CDR3, the DNA is TGTGCCACCAGTGCCCGGGACCAGCTCACCGGGGAGCTGTTTTTT. As protein: CATSARDQLTGELFF.

This clonotype has just a few counts. The chain joins TRBV12-3 or TRBV12-4 to TRBJ2-1, with D maybe TRBD1 (5 bases). CDR3 length: 14 residues. Trimming removed 3 bases at V and 6 bases at J, with 12 bases between. Here the CDR3 DNA reads TGTGCCAGCAGTTTTTTTAGGGGAAGCAATGAGCAGTTCTTC. This codes for CASSFFRGSNEQFF.

This clonotype was seen only a few times. One junction end does not reproduce the germline sequence, and a read error may be involved. V is TRBV20-1 and J is TRBJ1-2; D gene ambiguous. The CDR3 spans 12 residues. Germline CDR1 DFQATT, CDR2 SNEGSKA (reference sequence). The CDR3 sequence is CSARGGVYGFTF. DNA for the CDR3: TGCAGTGCTAGAGGCGGGGTCTATGGCTTCACCTTC.

This clonotype appeared many times. The chain has TRBV29-1 and TRBJ2-1, with D unclear. Trimming removed 5 bases from V and 5 bases from J, with 4 bases in between. CDR3 length: 10 residues. Germline CDR1 SQVTM, CDR2 ANQGSEA. CDR3 bases: TGCAGCGTTTCTAACAATGAGCAGTTCTTC. It codes for CSVSNNEQFF.

This clonotype turned up a few times. The chain carries TRBV29-1 and TRBJ2-1; D remains ambiguous. The CDR3 covers 13 residues. Deletions cut 0 bases from V and 3 bases from J, with 6 bases between. Germline assignment: CDR1 SQVTM and CDR2 ANQGSEA. DNA for the CDR3: TGCAGCGTTGAAGAGGGGAACTACAATGAGCAGTTCTTC. Translating it yields CSVEEGNYNEQFF.

This clonotype appeared many times. This rearrangement joins TRBV29-1 to TRBJ2-5; D not resolved. Germline V CDR1 and CDR2: SQVTM, ANQGSEA. The CDR3 spans 10 residues. Trimming pared 5 bases from V and 3 bases from J, leaving 4 bases between. CDR3 coding DNA: TGCAGCGTTCTTGAAGAGACCCAGTACTTC. Translation: CSVLEETQYF.

This clonotype occurred a few times. The V and J genes are TRBV6-1 and TRBJ2-4; 7 bases agree with TRBD2. This CDR3 is 14 amino acids long. After removal of 10 bases from V and 4 bases from J, the junction contained 10 bases not matched to a gene. Germline V gene data show CDR1 as MNHNS and CDR2 as SASEGT. The CDR3 nucleotides are TGTGCCATCAGCGGGTTTAGCGGGAAAAACATTCAGTACTTC. Translated: CAISGFSGKNIQYF.

This chain connects TRBV24-1 to TRBJ2-1, with D maybe TRBD1 (6 bases). Germline V gene data show CDR1 as KGHDR and CDR2 as SFDVKD. With 3 bases removed from V and 9 bases from J, the gap between germline ends came to 11 bases. CDR3 size: 13 residues. In DNA, the CDR3 is TGTGCCACCAGTGATAGGACCAGGGGTGAGCAGTTCTTC. Protein sequence: CATSDRTRGEQFF.

The rearrangement joins TRBV7-6 to TRBJ2-1; perhaps TRBD2 as D (6 bases). V was trimmed by 3 bases and J by 8 bases, leaving 11 bases between them. Germline-derived CDR1 and CDR2 are SGHVS and FNYEAQ. The CDR3 sequence is 13 residues long. The CDR3 DNA sequence: TGTGCCAGCAGCTTCGGTGGGAGGCATGAGCAGTTCTTC. This sequence encodes CASSFGGRHEQFF.

This clonotype came up a few times. The CDR3 nucleotides are TGTGCCAGCAGCTTAGATCCAGCCTACAATGAGCAGTTCTTC. It encodes CASSLDPAYNEQFF. This rearrangement joins TRBV7-2 to TRBJ2-1; no firm D call. Germline assignment: CDR1 SGHTA and CDR2 FQGNSA. The V end was cut by 1 base, the J end by 2 bases, with 6 bases between. The CDR3 contains 14 residues.

The CDR3: CSVAGTGGTGELFF. The CDR3 region has the DNA TGCAGCGTGGCCGGGACAGGGGGCACCGGGGAGCTGTTTTTT. The rearrangement joins TRBV29-1 to TRBJ2-2, with 11 bases that match TRBD1. Germline CDR1 SQVTM, CDR2 ANQGSEA. V was pared by 6 bases and J by 4 bases, with 4 bases of the junction left unmatched. The CDR3 is made up of 14 amino acids.